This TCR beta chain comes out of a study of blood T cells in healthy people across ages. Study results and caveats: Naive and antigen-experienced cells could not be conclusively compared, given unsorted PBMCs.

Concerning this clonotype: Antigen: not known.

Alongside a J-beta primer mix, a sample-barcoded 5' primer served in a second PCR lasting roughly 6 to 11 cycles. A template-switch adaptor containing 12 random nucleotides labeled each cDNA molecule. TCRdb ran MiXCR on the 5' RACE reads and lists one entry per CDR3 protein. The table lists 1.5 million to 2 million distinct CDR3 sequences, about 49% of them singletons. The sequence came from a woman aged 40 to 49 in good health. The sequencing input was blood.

This chain's CDR3 is CASRAGGHYGYTF. As DNA, the CDR3 is TGTGCCAGCAGGGCGGGGGGGCACTATGGCTACACCTTC. This rearrangement joins TRBV27 to TRBJ1-2; tentative D call: TRBD1 (6 bases). This CDR3 is built from 13 residues. With 6 bases removed from V and 3 bases from J, the gap between germline ends came to 11 bases. From germline, CDR1 is MNHEY and CDR2 SMNVEV (reference sequence).